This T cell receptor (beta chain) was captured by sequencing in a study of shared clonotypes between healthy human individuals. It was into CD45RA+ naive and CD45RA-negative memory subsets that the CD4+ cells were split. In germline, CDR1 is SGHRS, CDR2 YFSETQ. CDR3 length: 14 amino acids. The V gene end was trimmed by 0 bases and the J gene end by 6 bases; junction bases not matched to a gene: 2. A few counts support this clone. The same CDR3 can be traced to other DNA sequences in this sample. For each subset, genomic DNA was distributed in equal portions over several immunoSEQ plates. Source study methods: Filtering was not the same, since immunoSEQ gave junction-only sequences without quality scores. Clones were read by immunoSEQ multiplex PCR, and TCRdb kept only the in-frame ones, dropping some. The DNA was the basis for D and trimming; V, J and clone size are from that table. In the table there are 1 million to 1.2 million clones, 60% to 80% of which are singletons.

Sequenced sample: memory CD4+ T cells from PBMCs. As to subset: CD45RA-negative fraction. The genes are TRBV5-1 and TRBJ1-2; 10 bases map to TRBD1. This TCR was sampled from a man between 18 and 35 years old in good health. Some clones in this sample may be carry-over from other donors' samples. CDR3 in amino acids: CASSLGQGANGYTF. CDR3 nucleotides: TGCGCCAGCAGCTTGGGACAGGGGGCAAATGGCTACACCTTC.